Below are 3 T cell receptor beta chains sequenced from a single sample in a study of T cell responses to AZD1222 COVID-19 vaccine. TCRdb's table, derived via immunoSEQ multiplex PCR, lists solely in-frame clones and lacks some. The repertoire holds some 130,000 clones, with roughly 87% as singletons. This specimen was peripheral blood, taken on day 0 of AZD1222 vaccination. The receptors stem from an adult in good health.

J is TRBJ1-6 and V is TRBV12-3 or TRBV12-4, with a possible D match to TRBD1 (5 bases). The CDR3 contains 12 residues. V was pared by 1 base and J by 11 bases, with 6 bases between. CDR3 in DNA: TGTGCCAGCAGTTTAGTCAGGGCACCCCTCCACTTT. Its translation: CASSLVRAPLHF.

The chain combines TRBV29-1 with TRBJ1-1, with 7 positions matching TRBD1. The germline V gene encodes CDR1 SQVTM and CDR2 ANQGSEA. This CDR3 region has 13 residues. Trimming cost V 7 bases and J 0 bases; bases outside gene matches: 5. The CDR3 is CSARGQMNTEAFF. Written as DNA, the CDR3 is TGCAGCGCCCGGGGACAGATGAACACTGAAGCTTTCTTT.

The chain uses TRBV7-3 and TRBJ2-2, with D possibly matching TRBD1 (6 bases). V lost 5 bases and J lost 7, with 14 bases in between. There are 14 residues in the CDR3. Germline assignment: CDR1 SGHTA and CDR2 FQGTGA. This CDR3 is CASSPRGGYGELFF. Written as DNA, the CDR3 is TGTGCCAGCAGCCCCAGAGGGGGATACGGGGAGCTGTTTTTT.